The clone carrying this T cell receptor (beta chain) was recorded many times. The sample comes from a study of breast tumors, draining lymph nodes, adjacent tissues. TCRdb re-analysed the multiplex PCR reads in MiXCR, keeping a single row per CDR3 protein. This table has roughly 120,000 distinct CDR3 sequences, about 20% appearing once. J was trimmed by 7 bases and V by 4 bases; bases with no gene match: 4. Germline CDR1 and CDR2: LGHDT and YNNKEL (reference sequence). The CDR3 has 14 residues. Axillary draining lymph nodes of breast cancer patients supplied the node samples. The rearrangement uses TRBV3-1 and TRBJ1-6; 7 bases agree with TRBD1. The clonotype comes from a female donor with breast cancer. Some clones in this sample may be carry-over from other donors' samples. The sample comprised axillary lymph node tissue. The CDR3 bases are TGTGCCAGCAGCCTGGGACAGATAAATTCACCCCTCCACTTT. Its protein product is CASSLGQINSPLHF.